A single T cell receptor beta chain is shown here with its context. Its matching antigen is unknown. The record originates from a study of OX40 agonist ivuxolimab in advanced cancers. Findings and caveats of the study: Low normalized T-cell clonal expansion was also seen in some nonresponders. Blood T cells, both CD4+ and CD8+, expanded clonally by week 6 at 0.1 to 3.0 mg/kg.

Libraries were prepared by immunoSEQ multiplex PCR; TCRdb keeps only in-frame clonotypes and omits some of them. Among tens of thousands of clones listed, about nine tenths were seen once. Blood got drawn at baseline, again on cycle 4 day 1, and then on cycle 7 day 1. This CDR3 is built from 13 residues. The germline V and J ends were trimmed by 2 bases and 7 bases, with 10 bases remaining between them. Germline CDR1 is MGHDK and CDR2 is SYGVNS. The V call is TRBV25-1, the J call TRBJ2-3, with a possible D match to TRBD2 (5 bases). The sequence was obtained from an adult with an advanced solid tumor such as melanoma, head and neck, liver or kidney cancer. Specimen: CD4+ or CD8+ T cells sorted from blood, collected in a trial of the OX40 agonist ivuxolimab. The CDR3 sequence is CASSEGPGNTQYF. As DNA, the CDR3 is TGTGCCAGCAGTGAAGGCCCCGGGAATACGCAGTATTTT.